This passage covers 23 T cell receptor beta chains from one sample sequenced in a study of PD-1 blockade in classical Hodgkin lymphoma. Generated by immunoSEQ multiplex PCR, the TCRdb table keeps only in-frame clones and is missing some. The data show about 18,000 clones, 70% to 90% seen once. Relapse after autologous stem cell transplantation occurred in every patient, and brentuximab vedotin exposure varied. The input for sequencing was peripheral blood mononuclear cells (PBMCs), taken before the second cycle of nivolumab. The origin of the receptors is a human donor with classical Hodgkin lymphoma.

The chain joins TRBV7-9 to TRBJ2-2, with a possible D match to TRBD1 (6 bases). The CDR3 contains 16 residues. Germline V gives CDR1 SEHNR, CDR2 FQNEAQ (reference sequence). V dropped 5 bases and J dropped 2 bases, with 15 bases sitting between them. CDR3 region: CASSASGALNTGELFF. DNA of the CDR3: TGTGCCAGCAGCGCATCAGGGGCCCTCAACACCGGGGAGCTGTTTTTT. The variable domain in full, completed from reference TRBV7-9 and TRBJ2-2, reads DTGVSQNPRHKITKRGQNVTFRCDPISEHNRLYWYRQTLGQGPEFLTYFQNEAQLEKSRLLSDRFSAERPKGSFSTLEIQRTEQGDSAMYLCASSASGALNTGELFFGEGSRLTVL.

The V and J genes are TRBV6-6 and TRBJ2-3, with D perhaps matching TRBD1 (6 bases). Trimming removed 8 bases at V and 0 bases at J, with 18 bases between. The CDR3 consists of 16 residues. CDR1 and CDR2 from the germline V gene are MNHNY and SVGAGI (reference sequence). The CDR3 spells CASLWGTGSSTDTQYF. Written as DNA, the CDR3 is TGTGCCAGCTTGTGGGGAACAGGGTCTAGCACAGATACGCAGTATTTT.

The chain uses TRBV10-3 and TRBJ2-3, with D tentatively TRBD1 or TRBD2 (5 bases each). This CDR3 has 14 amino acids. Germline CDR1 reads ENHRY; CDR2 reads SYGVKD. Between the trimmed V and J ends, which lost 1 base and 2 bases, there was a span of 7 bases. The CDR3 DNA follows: TGTGCCATCAGTGAGTTGGGACCCACAGATACGCAGTATTTT. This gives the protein CAISELGPTDTQYF.

The CDR3 loop is CASSQGRASTDTQYF. The CDR3 nucleotides read TGCGCCAGCAGCCAAGGGCGGGCGAGCACAGATACGCAGTATTTT. The chain has TRBV4-1 and TRBJ2-3; TRBD2 might be the D (5 bases). Trimming cost V 1 base and J 0 bases, with 8 bases left between them. The CDR3 is 15 amino acids. The germline V gene has CDR1 MGHRA and CDR2 YSYEKL.

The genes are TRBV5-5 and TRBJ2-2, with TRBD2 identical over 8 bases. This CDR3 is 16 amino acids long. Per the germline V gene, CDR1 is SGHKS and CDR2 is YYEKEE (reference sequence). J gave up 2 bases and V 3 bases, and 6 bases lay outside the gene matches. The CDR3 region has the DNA TGTGCCAGCAGCTGGAGCGGGGGCCCTAACACCGGGGAGCTGTTTTTT. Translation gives CASSWSGGPNTGELFF. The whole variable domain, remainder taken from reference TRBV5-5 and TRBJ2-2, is DAGVTQSPTHLIKTRGQQVTLRCSPISGHKSVSWYQQVLGQGPQFIFQYYEKEERGRGNFPDRFSARQFPNYSSELNVNALLLGDSALYLCASSWSGGPNTGELFFGEGSRLTVL.

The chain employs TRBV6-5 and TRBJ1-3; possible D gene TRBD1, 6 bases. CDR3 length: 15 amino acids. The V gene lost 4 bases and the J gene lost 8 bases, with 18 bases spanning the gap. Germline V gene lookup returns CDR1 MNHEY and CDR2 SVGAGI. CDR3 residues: CASSSGSEGGHTIYF. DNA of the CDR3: TGTGCCAGCAGTTCCGGATCTGAAGGGGGGCACACCATATATTTT.

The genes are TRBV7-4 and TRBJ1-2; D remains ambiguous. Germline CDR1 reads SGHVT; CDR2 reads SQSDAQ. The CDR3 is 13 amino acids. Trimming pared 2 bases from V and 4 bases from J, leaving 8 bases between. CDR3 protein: CASSLSSPYGYTF. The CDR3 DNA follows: TGTGCCAGCAGCTTATCCTCACCCTATGGCTACACCTTC.

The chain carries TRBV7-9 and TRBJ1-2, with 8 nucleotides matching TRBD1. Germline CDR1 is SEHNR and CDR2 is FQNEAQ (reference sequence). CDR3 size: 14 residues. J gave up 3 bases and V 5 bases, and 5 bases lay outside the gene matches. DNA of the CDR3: TGTGCCAGCAGCCCCGGACAGGGTTACTATGGCTACACCTTC. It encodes CASSPGQGYYGYTF.

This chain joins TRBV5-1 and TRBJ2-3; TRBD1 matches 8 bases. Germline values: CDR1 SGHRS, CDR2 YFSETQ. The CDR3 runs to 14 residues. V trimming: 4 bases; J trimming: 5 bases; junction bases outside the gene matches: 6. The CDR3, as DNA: TGCGCCAGCAGCATGACAGGGGTTGTAGATACGCAGTATTTT. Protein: CASSMTGVVDTQYF.

CDR3 loop: CASSPGQGAAGEQYF. For the CDR3, the DNA is TGCGCCAGCAGCCCGGGACAGGGAGCGGCGGGCGAGCAGTACTTC. The chain links TRBV5-1 to TRBJ2-7; 9 bases line up with TRBD1. From germline, CDR1 is SGHRS and CDR2 YFSETQ. The J segment lost 6 bases and the V segment lost 4 bases, leaving 11 bases of the junction unmatched. The CDR3 has 15 amino acids. The whole variable domain, filled in from reference TRBV5-1 and TRBJ2-7, reads KAGVTQTPRYLIKTRGQQVTLSCSPISGHRSVSWYQQTPGQGLQFLFEYFSETQRNKGNFPGRFSGRQFSNSRSEMNVSTLELGDSALYLCASSPGQGAAGEQYFGPGTRLTVT.

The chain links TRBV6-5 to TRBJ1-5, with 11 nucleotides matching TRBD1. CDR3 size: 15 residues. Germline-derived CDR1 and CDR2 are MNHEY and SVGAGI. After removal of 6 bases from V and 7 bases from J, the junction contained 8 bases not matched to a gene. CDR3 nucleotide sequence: TGTGCCAGCAGCCGCAGTGGGGACAGGGGGCAGCCCCAGCATTTT. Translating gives CASSRSGDRGQPQHF.

CDR3 loop: CASSLSVGQPQHF. CDR3 nucleotide sequence: TGCGCCAGCAGCTTATCGGTGGGCCAGCCCCAGCATTTT. The V and J genes are TRBV5-1 and TRBJ1-5; D uncertain. CDR1 and CDR2 from the germline V gene are SGHRS and YFSETQ. Trimming left V 2 bases short and J 7 bases short, with 10 bases between. This CDR3 region has 13 residues.

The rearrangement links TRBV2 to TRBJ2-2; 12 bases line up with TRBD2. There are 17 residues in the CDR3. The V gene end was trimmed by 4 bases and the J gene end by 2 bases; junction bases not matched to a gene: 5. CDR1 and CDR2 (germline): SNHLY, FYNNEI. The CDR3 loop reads CASSVTSGGPNTGELFF. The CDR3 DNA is TGTGCCAGCAGTGTGACTAGCGGGGGCCCTAACACCGGGGAGCTGTTTTTT.

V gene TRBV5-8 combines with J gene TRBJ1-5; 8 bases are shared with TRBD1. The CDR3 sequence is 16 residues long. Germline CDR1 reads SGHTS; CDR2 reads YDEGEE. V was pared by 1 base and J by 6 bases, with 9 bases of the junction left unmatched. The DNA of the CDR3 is TGTGCCAGCAGCTTGCTTGGGACAGGAGGGTTTCAGCCCCAGCATTTT. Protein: CASSLLGTGGFQPQHF.

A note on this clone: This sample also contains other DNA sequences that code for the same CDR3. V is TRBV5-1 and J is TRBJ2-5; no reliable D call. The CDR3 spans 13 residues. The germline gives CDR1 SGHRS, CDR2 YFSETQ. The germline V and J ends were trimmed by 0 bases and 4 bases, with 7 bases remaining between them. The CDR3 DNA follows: TGCGCCAGCAGCTTGGGGGCCGGAGAGACCCAGTACTTC. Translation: CASSLGAGETQYF.

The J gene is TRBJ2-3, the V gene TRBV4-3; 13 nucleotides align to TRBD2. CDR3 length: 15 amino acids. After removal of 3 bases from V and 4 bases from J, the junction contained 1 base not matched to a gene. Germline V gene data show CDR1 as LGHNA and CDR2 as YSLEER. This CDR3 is CASSHGLAGADTQYF. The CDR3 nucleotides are TGCGCCAGCAGCCATGGACTAGCGGGGGCAGATACGCAGTATTTT.

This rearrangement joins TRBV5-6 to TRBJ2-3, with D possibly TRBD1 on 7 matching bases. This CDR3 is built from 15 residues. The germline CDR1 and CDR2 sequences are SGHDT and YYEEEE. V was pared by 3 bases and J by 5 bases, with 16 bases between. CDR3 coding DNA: TGTGCCAGCAGCTCAGGGGGGCCTGGGGTAGATACGCAGTATTTT. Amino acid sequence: CASSSGGPGVDTQYF.

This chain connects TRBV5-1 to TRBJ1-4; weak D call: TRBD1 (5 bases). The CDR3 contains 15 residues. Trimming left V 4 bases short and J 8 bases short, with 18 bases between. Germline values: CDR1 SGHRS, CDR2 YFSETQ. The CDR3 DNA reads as TGCGCCAGCAGCCTCGCGGGGGATAGTTCGGAAAAACTGTTTTTT. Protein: CASSLAGDSSEKLFF.

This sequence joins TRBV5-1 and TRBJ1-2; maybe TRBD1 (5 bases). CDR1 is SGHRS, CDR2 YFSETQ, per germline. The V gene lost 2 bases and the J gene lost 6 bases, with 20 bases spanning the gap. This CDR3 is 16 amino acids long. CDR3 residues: CASSLFRDSYLNGYTF. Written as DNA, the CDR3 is TGCGCCAGCAGCTTATTCCGGGACTCATATCTCAATGGCTACACCTTC.

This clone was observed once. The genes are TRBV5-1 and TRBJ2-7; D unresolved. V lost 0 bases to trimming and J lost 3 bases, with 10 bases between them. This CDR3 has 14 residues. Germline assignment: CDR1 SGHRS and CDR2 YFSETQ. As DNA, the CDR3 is TGCGCCAGCAGCTTGGATCCTAGTTACTACGAGCAGTACTTC. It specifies CASSLDPSYYEQYF. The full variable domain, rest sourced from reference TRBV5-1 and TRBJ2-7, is KAGVTQTPRYLIKTRGQQVTLSCSPISGHRSVSWYQQTPGQGLQFLFEYFSETQRNKGNFPGRFSGRQFSNSRSEMNVSTLELGDSALYLCASSLDPSYYEQYFGPGTRLTVT.

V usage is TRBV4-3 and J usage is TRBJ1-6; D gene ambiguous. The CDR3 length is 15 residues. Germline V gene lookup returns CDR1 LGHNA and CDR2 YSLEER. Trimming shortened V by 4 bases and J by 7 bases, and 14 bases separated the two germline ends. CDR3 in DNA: TGCGCCAGCAGCCCCTGGCGGGAACCGAATTCACCCCTCCACTTT. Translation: CASSPWREPNSPLHF.

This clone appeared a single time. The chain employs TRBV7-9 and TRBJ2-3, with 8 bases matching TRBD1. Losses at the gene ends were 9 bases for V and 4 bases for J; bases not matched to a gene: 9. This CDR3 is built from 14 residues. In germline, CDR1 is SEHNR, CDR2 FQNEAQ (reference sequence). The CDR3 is CASTGTGLPDTQYF. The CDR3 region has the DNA TGTGCCAGTACCGGGACAGGCCTCCCAGATACGCAGTATTTT.

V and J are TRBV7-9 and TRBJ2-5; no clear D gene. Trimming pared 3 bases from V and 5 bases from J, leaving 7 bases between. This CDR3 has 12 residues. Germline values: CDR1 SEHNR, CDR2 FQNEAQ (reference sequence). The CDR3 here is CASSFSEETQYF. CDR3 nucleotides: TGTGCCAGCAGCTTCTCTGAGGAGACCCAGTACTTC.